The 12 T cell receptor beta chains presented below share a single source sample, sequenced in a study of T cells in Graves' hyperthyroidism and ophthalmopathy (dated by TCRdb to the late 2010s). Receptors were amplified or captured by multiplex PCR. The sequencing machine was an Illumina HiSeq 2000. Amplification of TCR beta CDR3 regions was carried out from RNA transcripts. A first-round RT-PCR of the TCR CDR3 used the HTBI primer set with the Qiagen OneStep RT-PCR kit. Starting from the raw public reads, TCRdb applied fastp trimming at Q25, assembled clones with MiXCR and retained in-frame beta chains. When rows share a CDR3 protein, they turn into one entry using the most common DNA and genes. The sample records under 65,000 distinct CDR3 sequences, roughly 50% of which are singletons. Of the sample, more than 3% is held by the ten largest clones. The sequenced material came from blood. The receptor source for this set is a woman aged 55-69 years with Graves' ophthalmopathy.

The CDR3 bases are TGCAGTGCTAGCGGGACAGGGGCTGCCTATAATTCACCCCTCCACTTT. This gives the protein CSASGTGAAYNSPLHF. The chain employs TRBV20-1 and TRBJ1-6; 10 bases agree with TRBD1. V lost 3 bases, J lost 2 bases, and 4 bases stayed unmatched. In germline, CDR1 is DFQATT, CDR2 SNEGSKA (reference sequence). The CDR3 length is 16 residues.

Concerning this clonotype itself: The junction departs from the called germline gene at one end, perhaps through a read error. The V gene is TRBV7-3, the J gene TRBJ2-2, with D perhaps TRBD1 or TRBD2 (6 bases each). The CDR3 totals 14 residues. Germline CDR1 SGHTA, CDR2 FQGTGA. DNA for the CDR3: TGTGCCAGCAGCCAACAGGGAAACACCGGGGGGCTGTTTTTT. It specifies CASSQQGNTGGLFF.

The V and J genes are TRBV7-2 and TRBJ2-7, with 10 bases lining up with TRBD1. This CDR3 is 15 amino acids long. Germline CDR1 is SGHTA and CDR2 is FQGNSA. Trimming cost V 1 base and J 9 bases; bases outside gene matches: 9. The CDR3 nucleotides read TGTGCCAGCAGCTTAGAGGGAGGGACAGGGGTAGGGCAGTACTTC. Translation: CASSLEGGTGVGQYF.

Concerning this clonotype itself: Relative to the germline gene, one junction end is altered; a read error may explain this. The genes are TRBV2 and TRBJ2-1; D is unclear. The CDR3 has 14 residues. CDR1 is SNHLY and CDR2 is FYNNEI in the germline V gene. Written as DNA, the CDR3 is TGTGACAGCAGTGAATTTCTACCCTACGATGGGCAGTTCTTC. It specifies CDSSEFLPYDGQFF.

The V gene is TRBV20-1, the J gene TRBJ1-1, with 8 bases identical to TRBD1. Per germline, CDR1 DFQATT and CDR2 SNEGSKA (reference sequence). With V trimmed by 3 bases and J by 2 bases, 8 bases remained unmatched. The CDR3 totals 15 residues. The CDR3 sequence: CSARGGQGSNTEAFF. The DNA of the CDR3 is TGCAGTGCTAGGGGAGGACAGGGTTCAAACACTGAAGCTTTCTTT.

The chain carries TRBV20-1 and TRBJ2-2; unclear D gene. Trimming removed 6 bases at V and 9 bases at J, with 5 bases between. Germline CDR1 is DFQATT and CDR2 is SNEGSKA (reference sequence). The CDR3 length is 9 residues. CDR3 nucleotides: TGCAGTGCAAACAGGGAGCTGTTTTTT. Amino acids: CSANRELFF.

A note on this clonotype: One end of the junction is discordant with germline, which a read error may explain. The V and J genes are TRBV20-1 and TRBJ1-3; D might be TRBD1 (6 bases). CDR1 and CDR2 (germline): DFQATT, SNEGSKA (reference sequence). The CDR3 has 13 residues. The CDR3 DNA follows: TGCAGTGCTAGCCAGGGCCCCGGGGACACCACATATTTT. Translating it yields CSASQGPGDTTYF.

The chain is built from TRBV7-2 and TRBJ2-1; 7 nucleotides agree with TRBD1. Losses at the gene ends were 5 bases for V and 3 bases for J; bases not matched to a gene: 10. The CDR3 spans 16 residues. Per germline, CDR1 SGHTA and CDR2 FQGNSA. The CDR3 region has the DNA TGTGCCAGCAGCGTACGAAGACAGGGCGGCTACAATGAGCAGTTCTTC. Translating it yields CASSVRRQGGYNEQFF.

This clonotype showed up many times. The rearrangement uses TRBV20-1 and TRBJ2-6; D is unclear. The CDR3 runs 14 residues. Germline V gene data show CDR1 as DFQATT and CDR2 as SNEGSKA (reference sequence). V lost 6 bases and J lost 1, with 10 bases in between. CDR3 protein: CSARDASGANVLTF. The CDR3 DNA is TGCAGTGCCCGTGACGCATCTGGGGCCAACGTCCTGACTTTC.

This clonotype was seen many times. This chain joins TRBV3-1 and TRBJ2-3; unclear D gene. CDR1 LGHDT and CDR2 YNNKEL come from the germline V gene (reference sequence). The CDR3 contains 15 residues. V lost 0 bases, J lost 5 bases, and 12 bases lay in between. This CDR3 is CASSQERTLGDTQYF. The CDR3 DNA reads TGTGCCAGCAGCCAAGAAAGGACGCTGGGAGATACGCAGTATTTT.

The rearrangement links TRBV4-2 to TRBJ2-7, with 7 bases lining up with TRBD2. The CDR3 has 15 amino acids. V lost 0 bases to trimming and J lost 3 bases; unmatched junction nucleotides: 5. The germline V gene encodes CDR1 LGHNA and CDR2 YNFKEQ. This CDR3 reads CASSQEGPGGYEQYF. CDR3 coding DNA: TGTGCCAGCAGCCAAGAGGGGCCGGGGGGCTACGAGCAGTACTTC.

This clonotype was seen at least ten times. This chain links TRBV2 with TRBJ1-1; perhaps TRBD1 as D (5 bases). The CDR3 contains 13 residues. Germline V gene sequence: CDR1 SNHLY, CDR2 FYNNEI. Trimming took 7 bases from V and 3 from J, leaving 12 bases between them. CDR3 protein: CASIRGRYTEAFF. The CDR3 bases are TGTGCCAGCATCCGGGGGAGGTACACTGAAGCTTTCTTT.